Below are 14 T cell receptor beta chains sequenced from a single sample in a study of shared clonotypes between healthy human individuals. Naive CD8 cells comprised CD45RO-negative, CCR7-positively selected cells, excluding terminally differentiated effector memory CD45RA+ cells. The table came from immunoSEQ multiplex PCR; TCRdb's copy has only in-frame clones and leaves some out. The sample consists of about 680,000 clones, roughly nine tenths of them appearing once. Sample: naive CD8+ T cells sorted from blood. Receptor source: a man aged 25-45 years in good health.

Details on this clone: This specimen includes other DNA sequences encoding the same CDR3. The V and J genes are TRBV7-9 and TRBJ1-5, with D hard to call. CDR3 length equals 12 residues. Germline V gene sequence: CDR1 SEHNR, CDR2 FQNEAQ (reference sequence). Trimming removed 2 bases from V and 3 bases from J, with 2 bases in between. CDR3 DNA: TGTGCCAGCAGCTTAACCAATCAGCCCCAGCATTTT. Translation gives CASSLTNQPQHF.

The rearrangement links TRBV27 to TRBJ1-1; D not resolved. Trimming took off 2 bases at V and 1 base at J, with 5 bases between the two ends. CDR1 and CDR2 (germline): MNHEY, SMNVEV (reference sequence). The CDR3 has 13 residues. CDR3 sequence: CASSLMKNTEAFF. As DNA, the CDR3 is TGTGCCAGCAGTTTAATGAAGAACACTGAAGCTTTCTTT.

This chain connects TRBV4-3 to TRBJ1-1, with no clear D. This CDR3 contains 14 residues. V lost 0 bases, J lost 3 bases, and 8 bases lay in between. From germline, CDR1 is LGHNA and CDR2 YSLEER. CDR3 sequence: CASSQEVRHTEAFF. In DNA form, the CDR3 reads TGCGCCAGCAGCCAAGAGGTGAGGCACACTGAAGCTTTCTTT.

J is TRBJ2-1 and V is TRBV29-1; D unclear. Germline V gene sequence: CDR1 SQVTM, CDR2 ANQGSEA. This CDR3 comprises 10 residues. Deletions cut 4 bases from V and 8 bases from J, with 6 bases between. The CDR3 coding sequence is TGCAGCGTTGGAAGCTATGAGCAGTTCTTC. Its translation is CSVGSYEQFF.

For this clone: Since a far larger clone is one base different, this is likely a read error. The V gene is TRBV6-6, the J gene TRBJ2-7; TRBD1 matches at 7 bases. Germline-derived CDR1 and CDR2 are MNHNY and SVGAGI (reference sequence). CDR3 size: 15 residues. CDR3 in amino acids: CASSFDRESSYDQYF. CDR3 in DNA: TGTGCCAGCAGTTTCGACAGGGAGAGCTCCTACGATCAGTACTTC.

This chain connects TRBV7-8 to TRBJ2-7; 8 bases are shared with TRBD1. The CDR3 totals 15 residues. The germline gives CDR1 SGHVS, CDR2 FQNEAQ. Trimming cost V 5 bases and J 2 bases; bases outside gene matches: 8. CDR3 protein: CASSLYRDRTYEQYF. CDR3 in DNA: TGTGCCAGCAGCCTTTACCGGGACAGGACCTACGAGCAGTACTTC.

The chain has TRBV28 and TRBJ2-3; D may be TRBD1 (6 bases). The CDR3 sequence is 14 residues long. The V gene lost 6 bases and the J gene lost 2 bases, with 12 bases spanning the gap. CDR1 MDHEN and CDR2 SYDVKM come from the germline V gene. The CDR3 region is CASSLTGLTDTQYF. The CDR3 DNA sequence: TGTGCCAGCAGCCTAACAGGGCTCACAGATACGCAGTATTTT.

The CDR3 is CASSLAAGSSTDTQYF. Here the CDR3 DNA reads TGTGCCAGCAGCTTAGCTGCAGGGTCGAGCACAGATACGCAGTATTTT. The gene calls are TRBV7-6 and TRBJ2-3; weak D call: TRBD1 (5 bases). The CDR3 has 16 residues. CDR1 SGHVS and CDR2 FNYEAQ come from the germline V gene. V lost 0 bases to trimming and J lost 0 bases, with 10 bases between them.

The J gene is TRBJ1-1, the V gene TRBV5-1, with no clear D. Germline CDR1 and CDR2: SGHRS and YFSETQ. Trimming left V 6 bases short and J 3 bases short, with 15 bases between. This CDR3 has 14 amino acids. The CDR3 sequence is CASTTDVFHTEAFF. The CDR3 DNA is TGCGCCAGCACCACGGACGTCTTCCACACTGAAGCTTTCTTT.

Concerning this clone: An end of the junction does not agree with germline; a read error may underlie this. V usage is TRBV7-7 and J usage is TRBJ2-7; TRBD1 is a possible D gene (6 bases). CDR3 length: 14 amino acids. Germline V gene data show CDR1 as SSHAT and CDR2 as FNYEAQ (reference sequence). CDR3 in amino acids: CASSQTYGTNEQYF. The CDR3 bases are TGTGCTAGCAGCCAAACCTACGGGACAAACGAGCAGTACTTC.

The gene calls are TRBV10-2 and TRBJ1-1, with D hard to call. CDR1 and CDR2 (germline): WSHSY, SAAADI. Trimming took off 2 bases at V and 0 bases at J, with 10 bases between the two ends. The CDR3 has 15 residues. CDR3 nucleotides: TGCGCCAGCAGTGAGAGCTCAGATTTGAACACTGAAGCTTTCTTT. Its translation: CASSESSDLNTEAFF.

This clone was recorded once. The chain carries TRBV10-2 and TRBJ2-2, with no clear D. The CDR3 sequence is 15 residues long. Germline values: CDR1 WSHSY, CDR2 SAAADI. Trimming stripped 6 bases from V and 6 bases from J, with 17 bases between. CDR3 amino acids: CASSSRSRLAGELFF. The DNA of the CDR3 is TGCGCCAGCAGCTCTAGAAGTCGGTTGGCCGGGGAGCTGTTTTTT.

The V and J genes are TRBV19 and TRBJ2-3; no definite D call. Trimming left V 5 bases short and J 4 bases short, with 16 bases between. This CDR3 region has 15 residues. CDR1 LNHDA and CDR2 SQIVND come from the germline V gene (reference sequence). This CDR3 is CASSLSAPRADTQYF. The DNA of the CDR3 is TGTGCCAGTAGTCTCTCGGCACCCCGAGCAGATACGCAGTATTTT.

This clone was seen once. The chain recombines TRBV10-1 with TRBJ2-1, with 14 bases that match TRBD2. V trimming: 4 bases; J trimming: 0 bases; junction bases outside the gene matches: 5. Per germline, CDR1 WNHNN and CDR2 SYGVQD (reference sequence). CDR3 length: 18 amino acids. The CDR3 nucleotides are TGCGCCAGCAGTGGGACTAGCGGGAGGCCGAGCTCCTACAATGAGCAGTTCTTC. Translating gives CASSGTSGRPSSYNEQFF.